The 24 T cell receptor beta chains below were found in one sample sequenced in a study of CD8 T cells in ankylosing spondylitis. Using its own MiXCR run on the 5' RACE reads, TCRdb lists one record per CDR3 protein. The table records 40,000 to 55,000 distinct CDR3 sequences, approximately 8% of them present only once. The sequencing input was blood, either unsorted or a sorted T cell fraction (not recorded which). The origin of the receptors is a female donor with ankylosing spondylitis or in good health (not recorded which).

The sample holds many counts of this clonotype. The gene calls are TRBV18 and TRBJ2-7; D is unresolved. The CDR3 length is 12 residues. The germline CDR1 and CDR2 sequences are KGHSH and LQKENI. V was pared by 4 bases and J by 6 bases, with 10 bases between. CDR3 bases: TGTGCCAGCTCACAAGATTCGGCCGAGCAGTACTTC. It is translated as CASSQDSAEQYF.

The chain is built from TRBV29-1 and TRBJ1-3; D unclear. CDR3 length: 12 residues. The germline gives CDR1 SQVTM, CDR2 ANQGSEA. V shed 4 bases and J shed 2 bases, with 6 bases lying between them. In nucleotides, the CDR3 is TGCAGCGTTGCGGAAGCTGGAAACACCATATATTTT. As protein: CSVAEAGNTIYF.

This clonotype was found many times. V is TRBV2 and J is TRBJ2-5, with D possibly being TRBD1 or TRBD2 (6 bases each). This CDR3 is built from 16 residues. The V end was cut by 3 bases, the J end by 3 bases, with 17 bases between. Germline CDR1 reads SNHLY; CDR2 reads FYNNEI. The CDR3 loop reads CASSDGRGPGKETQYF. CDR3 nucleotides: TGTGCCAGCAGTGATGGTCGGGGGCCGGGAAAAGAGACCCAGTACTTC.

This clonotype was seen many times. The rearrangement joins TRBV5-1 to TRBJ2-3; 7 bases are a match to TRBD1. This CDR3 has 14 amino acids. Losses at the gene ends were 3 bases for V and 5 bases for J; bases not matched to a gene: 6. Germline values: CDR1 SGHRS, CDR2 YFSETQ. Here the CDR3 reads CASSYPQGEDTQYF. In DNA, the CDR3 is TGCGCCAGCAGCTATCCCCAGGGGGAAGATACGCAGTATTTT. Using reference TRBV5-1 and TRBJ2-3 for the parts outside the CDR3, the full variable domain is KAGVTQTPRYLIKTRGQQVTLSCSPISGHRSVSWYQQTPGQGLQFLFEYFSETQRNKGNFPGRFSGRQFSNSRSEMNVSTLELGDSALYLCASSYPQGEDTQYFGPGTRLTVL.

This sequence joins TRBV7-9 and TRBJ2-3; D may match TRBD1 or TRBD2 (7 bases each). Looked up from germline, CDR1 is SEHNR and CDR2 is FQNEAQ (reference sequence). V shed 3 bases and J shed 6 bases, with 13 bases lying between them. The CDR3 spans 14 residues. The CDR3 nucleotides are TGTGCCAGCAGCTTTTCCCAGGGGGGGGATACGCAGTATTTT. Translation: CASSFSQGGDTQYF.

The table lists this clonotype with many counts. The chain combines TRBV2 with TRBJ1-2, with 9 nucleotides matching TRBD1. Trimming cost V 2 bases and J 0 bases; bases outside gene matches: 1. The CDR3 is 15 amino acids. Germline V gene sequence: CDR1 SNHLY, CDR2 FYNNEI. DNA for the CDR3: TGTGCCAGCAGTGAAAGACAGGGGGCTAACTATGGCTACACCTTC. As protein: CASSERQGANYGYTF.

This clonotype has at least ten counts. The V call is TRBV20-1, the J call TRBJ1-5, with TRBD1 as a possible D gene (6 bases). The CDR3 has 13 residues. The V end lost 0 bases, the J end lost 7 bases, and 10 bases lay between the germline ends. The germline V gene encodes CDR1 DFQATT and CDR2 SNEGSKA (reference sequence). DNA for the CDR3: TGCAGTGCTAGAGAACAGGGTGGCCAGCCCCAGCATTTT. This gives the protein CSAREQGGQPQHF.

Ten or more counts support this clonotype. The V call is TRBV28, the J call TRBJ2-7; the D gene is possibly TRBD1 (5 bases). V lost 5 bases to trimming and J lost 6 bases, with 17 bases between them. CDR1 and CDR2 from the germline V gene are MDHEN and SYDVKM. The CDR3 has 14 amino acids. The CDR3 protein is CASSPRGRAGEQYF. Written as DNA, the CDR3 is TGTGCCAGCAGTCCTAGGGGTAGAGCTGGCGAGCAGTACTTC.

This clonotype has a handful of counts. The V and J genes are TRBV7-9 and TRBJ2-3, with 8 positions matching TRBD1. CDR1 is SEHNR, CDR2 FQNEAQ, per germline (reference sequence). This CDR3 has 16 amino acids. V was clipped by 7 bases and J by 2 bases; unmatched bases: 11. The CDR3 loop is CASNSPWDRPTDTQYF. CDR3 coding DNA: TGTGCCAGCAACTCTCCGTGGGACAGGCCCACAGATACGCAGTATTTT.

The DNA for the CDR3 is TGTGCCAGCAGCGTAGTAGGACAGGGGGCCCCAGATACGCAGTATTTT. It encodes CASSVVGQGAPDTQYF. The chain joins TRBV9 to TRBJ2-3; 11 nucleotides match TRBD1. J was trimmed by 4 bases and V by 0 bases; bases with no gene match: 4. CDR3 length: 16 residues. In germline, CDR1 is SGDLS, CDR2 YYNGEE. Variable domain in full (rest from reference TRBV9 and TRBJ2-3): DSGVTQTPKHLITATGQRVTLRCSPRSGDLSVYWYQQSLDQGLQFLIQYYNGEERAKGNILERFSAQQFPDLHSELNLSSLELGDSALYFCASSVVGQGAPDTQYFGPGTRLTVL.

This clonotype has a count of ten or more. This rearrangement joins TRBV12-3 or TRBV12-4 to TRBJ2-7; a weak D match, TRBD2 (6 bases). The V end was cut by 2 bases, the J end by 4 bases, with 12 bases between. The CDR3 length is 14 residues. The CDR3 nucleotides read TGTGCCAGCAGTTTATCCGGGGGTGGATACGAGCAGTACTTC. Protein: CASSLSGGGYEQYF.

This clonotype has a count of ten or more. The chain combines TRBV5-6 with TRBJ2-7; maybe TRBD1 (5 bases). The CDR3 covers 14 residues. V was trimmed by 4 bases and J by 2 bases, leaving 13 bases between them. Germline V gene data show CDR1 as SGHDT and CDR2 as YYEEEE. The CDR3, as DNA: TGTGCCAGCAGCCATACGACAGAGACCTACGAGCAGTACGTC. Amino acids: CASSHTTETYEQYV.

This clonotype was counted at least ten times. The chain couples TRBV2 to TRBJ2-2; D perhaps matches TRBD1 (7 bases). Germline V gene data show CDR1 as SNHLY and CDR2 as FYNNEI. Trimming took off 8 bases at V and 1 base at J, with 17 bases between the two ends. The CDR3 extends over 16 amino acids. DNA for the CDR3: TGTGCCAGCGGGGGGACAGTCCATTTGAACACCGGGGAGCTGTTTTTT. This codes for CASGGTVHLNTGELFF.

Ten or more counts support this clonotype. The chain is built from TRBV24-1 and TRBJ2-3; 7 nucleotides match TRBD2. Germline V CDR1 and CDR2: KGHDR, SFDVKD. This CDR3 comprises 15 residues. With 4 bases clipped from V and 2 bases from J, the junction kept 5 bases outside the gene matches. The DNA of the CDR3 is TGTGCCACCAGTGAGGCTAGCGGCAACACAGATACGCAGTATTTT. It yields the protein CATSEASGNTDTQYF.

This clonotype showed up many times. This chain uses TRBV28 with TRBJ2-3, with 8 bases fitting TRBD1. Germline loops: CDR1 MDHEN, CDR2 SYDVKM. The CDR3 covers 15 residues. With V trimmed by 7 bases and J by 3 bases, 9 bases remained unmatched. The CDR3 sequence is CASTGGRGRTDTQYF. The CDR3 DNA is TGTGCCAGCACCGGGGGCAGGGGGCGAACAGATACGCAGTATTTT.

This clonotype has ten or more counts. The chain is built from TRBV20-1 and TRBJ2-7; no reliable D call. Trimming left V 3 bases short and J 2 bases short, with 11 bases between. The CDR3 length is 13 residues. Germline V gene data show CDR1 as DFQATT and CDR2 as SNEGSKA (reference sequence). This CDR3 reads CSASDQVAYEQYV. In DNA form, the CDR3 reads TGCAGTGCTAGTGACCAGGTCGCCTACGAGCAGTACGTC.

This clonotype was recorded at least ten times. The rearrangement joins TRBV6-5 to TRBJ2-5; 10 nucleotides align to TRBD1. From germline, CDR1 is MNHEY and CDR2 SVGAGI. The CDR3 covers 16 residues. Trimming removed 0 bases from V and 4 bases from J; junction bases left unmatched: 5. In DNA form, the CDR3 reads TGTGCCAGCAGTTACTCGACAGGGGGCATAGGAGAGACCCAGTACTTC. As protein: CASSYSTGGIGETQYF.

This chain links TRBV4-3 with TRBJ2-7; D is possibly TRBD1 (5 bases). CDR1 LGHNA and CDR2 YSLEER come from the germline V gene. Trimming took off 2 bases at V and 2 bases at J, with 13 bases between the two ends. The CDR3 consists of 15 residues. The CDR3 is CASSQIPGPPYEQYF. CDR3 DNA sequence: TGCGCCAGCAGCCAAATTCCAGGGCCCCCCTACGAGCAGTACTTC.

In this sample, this clonotype turned up a few times. The chain links TRBV10-3 to TRBJ2-5; TRBD1 matches 7 bases. This CDR3 has 14 residues. After removal of 5 bases from V and 3 bases from J, the junction contained 6 bases not matched to a gene. The V gene's germline CDR1 is ENHRY and CDR2 SYGVKD. CDR3 protein: CAISWGTAEETQYF. CDR3 DNA sequence: TGTGCCATCAGTTGGGGGACAGCCGAAGAGACCCAGTACTTC.

This clonotype was counted ten times or more. The chain links TRBV20-1 to TRBJ1-5, with a tentative D call TRBD1 (5 bases). CDR1 is DFQATT, CDR2 SNEGSKA, per germline (reference sequence). V was pared by 0 bases and J by 5 bases, with 8 bases between. The CDR3 has 13 residues. Here the CDR3 reads CSARETGDQPQHF. The CDR3 DNA reads as TGCAGTGCTAGAGAGACGGGGGATCAGCCCCAGCATTTT.

This clonotype was detected only a few times. The gene calls are TRBV10-3 and TRBJ2-3, with 7 bases lining up with TRBD2. Trimming removed 4 bases from V and 5 bases from J; junction bases left unmatched: 0. CDR1 is ENHRY, CDR2 SYGVKD, per germline. CDR3 size: 12 residues. The CDR3 region is CAISGGGDTQYF. The CDR3 DNA reads TGTGCCATCAGTGGGGGGGGAGATACGCAGTATTTT.

In its sample, this clonotype was seen many times. The chain has TRBV7-8 and TRBJ2-7, with D unclear. The CDR3 length is 13 residues. V was cut by 5 bases and J by 3 bases, with 11 bases left in between. The V gene's germline CDR1 is SGHVS and CDR2 FQNEAQ. The CDR3 sequence: CASSLRNLYEQYF. CDR3 nucleotide sequence: TGTGCCAGCAGCCTCAGGAACCTCTACGAGCAGTACTTC.

This clonotype has ten or more counts. The chain recombines TRBV4-3 with TRBJ2-1; 9 nucleotides align to TRBD1. The germline gives CDR1 LGHNA, CDR2 YSLEER. The CDR3 is 17 amino acids. Trimming removed 3 bases from V and 5 bases from J; junction bases left unmatched: 11. This CDR3 reads CASSQGSVGQGNNEQFF. The CDR3 DNA reads TGCGCCAGCAGCCAGGGCTCTGTGGGACAGGGAAACAATGAGCAGTTCTTC.

This clonotype was seen many times. The rearrangement joins TRBV28 to TRBJ1-5; D is possibly TRBD1 (6 bases). V was shortened by 3 bases and J by 3 bases, with 27 bases between the two germline ends. The CDR3 is made up of 20 amino acids. Germline values: CDR1 MDHEN, CDR2 SYDVKM. This CDR3 is CASSLLQGSAGDLFNQPQHF. DNA for the CDR3: TGTGCCAGCAGTTTGCTTCAGGGGTCTGCGGGGGACCTATTCAATCAGCCCCAGCATTTT.